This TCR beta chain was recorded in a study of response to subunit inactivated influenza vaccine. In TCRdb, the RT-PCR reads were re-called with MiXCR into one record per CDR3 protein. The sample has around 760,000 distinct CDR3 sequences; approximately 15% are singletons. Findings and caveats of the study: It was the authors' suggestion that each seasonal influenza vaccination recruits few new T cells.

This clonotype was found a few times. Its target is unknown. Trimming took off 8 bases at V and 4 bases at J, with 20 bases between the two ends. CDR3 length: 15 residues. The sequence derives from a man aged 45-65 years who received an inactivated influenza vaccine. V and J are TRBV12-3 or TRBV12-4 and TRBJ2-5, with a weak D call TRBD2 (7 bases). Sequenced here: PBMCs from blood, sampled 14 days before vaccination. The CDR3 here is CASGPAGAWGETQYF. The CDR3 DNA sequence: TGTGCCAGCGGGCCCGCGGGGGCGTGGGGAGAGACCCAGTACTTC.